One sample yielded the 15 T cell receptor beta chains listed below, sequenced in a study of cytomegalovirus exposure and HLA in healthy donors (dated by TCRdb to the late 2010s). Library method: the immunoSEQ multiplex PCR assay. The multiplex PCR relied on a mix of 60 forward primers for TCR Vbeta segments and 13 reverse primers for TCR Jbeta segments. The table comes from immuneACCESS by way of TCRdb, which keeps in-frame sequences with V and J called. Part of the clones is missing from these tables; in studies checked, under half for an unresolved V gene and the rest for unknown reasons. The sample includes over 75,000 clones, with less than 70% observed a single time. The top ten constitute about 2.5% of the sample. The source material was PBMCs. These receptors were taken from a human donor in good health.

CDR3 sequence: CASSLVYLQLSGANVLTF. CDR3 DNA sequence: TGTGCCAGCAGCTTAGTCTATCTACAGCTCTCTGGGGCCAACGTCCTGACTTTC. The V and J genes are TRBV7-8 and TRBJ2-6; no definite D call. There are 18 residues in the CDR3. Trimming took off 1 base at V and 0 bases at J, with 13 bases between the two ends. Germline lookup yields CDR1 SGHVS and CDR2 FQNEAQ.

The V call is TRBV5-6, the J call TRBJ2-2; no reliable D call. Trimming shortened V by 1 base and J by 2 bases, and 3 bases separated the two germline ends. Germline V gene data show CDR1 as SGHDT and CDR2 as YYEEEE. The CDR3 is 13 residues long. The CDR3 region has the DNA TGTGCCAGCAGCTTGCCAAACACCGGGGAGCTGTTTTTT. As protein: CASSLPNTGELFF.

The chain uses TRBV10-3 and TRBJ2-2, with a tentative D call TRBD1 (6 bases). The CDR3 length is 15 residues. Per the germline V gene, CDR1 is ENHRY and CDR2 is SYGVKD. V dropped 5 bases and J dropped 0 bases, with 10 bases sitting between them. The CDR3 spells CAISPGTPNTGELFF. In DNA form, the CDR3 reads TGTGCCATCAGTCCCGGGACACCGAACACCGGGGAGCTGTTTTTT.

This clone was detected only a few times. The V gene is TRBV19, the J gene TRBJ1-1; D is unclear. The V end lost 8 bases, the J end lost 1 base, and 11 bases lay between the germline ends. The CDR3 length is 13 residues. Germline V gives CDR1 LNHDA, CDR2 SQIVND (reference sequence). In nucleotides, the CDR3 is TGTGCCAGTCTTCCGGAGAGGAACACTGAAGCTTTCTTT. Amino acid sequence: CASLPERNTEAFF.

The genes are TRBV5-1 and TRBJ2-2, with TRBD1 matching 8 bases. After removal of 6 bases from V and 6 bases from J, the junction contained 7 bases not matched to a gene. The CDR3 runs to 14 residues. The germline CDR1 and CDR2 sequences are SGHRS and YFSETQ. The CDR3 spells CASTVQGAAGELFF. The CDR3 DNA follows: TGCGCCAGCACCGTGCAGGGGGCCGCCGGGGAGCTGTTTTTT.

V gene TRBV2 combines with J gene TRBJ2-3, with 11 bases that match TRBD1. The CDR3 is 15 amino acids. Germline V gene sequence: CDR1 SNHLY, CDR2 FYNNEI. Trimming removed 6 bases from V and 4 bases from J; junction bases left unmatched: 6. DNA of the CDR3: TGTGCCAGCAGCGGGACAGGGGGGATCGCAGATACGCAGTATTTT. Residues: CASSGTGGIADTQYF.

The genes are TRBV15 and TRBJ1-1, with a weak D call TRBD1 (6 bases). Trimming took off 0 bases at V and 5 bases at J, with 16 bases between the two ends. Germline-derived CDR1 and CDR2 are LNHNV and YYDKDF (reference sequence). This CDR3 comprises 16 residues. This chain's CDR3 is CATSRDSAGEGTEAFF. The CDR3 bases are TGTGCCACCAGCAGAGATTCGGCAGGGGAAGGGACTGAAGCTTTCTTT. Complete variable domain (other parts from reference TRBV15 and TRBJ1-1): DAMVIQNPRYQVTQFGKPVTLSCSQTLNHNVMYWYQQKSSQAPKLLFHYYDKDFNNEADTPDNFQSRRPNTSFCFLDIRSPGLGDTAMYLCATSRDSAGEGTEAFFGQGTRLTVV.

The V call is TRBV5-1, the J call TRBJ1-1; possibly TRBD1 for D (5 bases). Germline lookup yields CDR1 SGHRS and CDR2 YFSETQ. This CDR3 is built from 14 residues. V lost 0 bases, J lost 4 bases, and 10 bases lay in between. In DNA, the CDR3 is TGCGCCAGCAGCTTGGATCTCGGGGGCACTGAAGCTTTCTTT. Its protein is CASSLDLGGTEAFF.

The rearrangement links TRBV6-5 to TRBJ2-7; maybe TRBD1 (6 bases). V lost 5 bases, J lost 4 bases, and 18 bases lay in between. Germline V gives CDR1 MNHEY, CDR2 SVGAGI. CDR3 size: 15 residues. The CDR3 protein is CASSRAGDLSYEQYF. DNA of the CDR3: TGTGCCAGCAGTCGAGCAGGGGATTTATCTTACGAGCAGTACTTC.

The rearrangement joins TRBV7-3 to TRBJ2-1; 11 bases line up with TRBD1. This CDR3 is built from 15 residues. J gave up 7 bases and V 0 bases, and 2 bases lay outside the gene matches. From germline, CDR1 is SGHTA and CDR2 FQGTGA. Written as DNA, the CDR3 is TGTGCCAGCAGCTTAACAGGACAGGGGGCGAATGAGCAGTTCTTC. Translated: CASSLTGQGANEQFF.

A few counts support this clone. J is TRBJ2-3 and V is TRBV7-2, with 10 positions matching TRBD2. V lost 8 bases and J lost 6; bases outside the gene matches: 11. This CDR3 has 15 amino acids. Germline V CDR1 and CDR2: SGHTA, FQGNSA. In nucleotides, the CDR3 is TGTGCCAGCCTCCGTGAGCGGGGGGGCCGGGATACGCAGTATTTT. It yields the protein CASLRERGGRDTQYF.

The V gene is TRBV6-5, the J gene TRBJ1-2; D is ambiguous. CDR3 length equals 16 residues. The V end lost 6 bases, the J end lost 2 bases, and 19 bases lay between the germline ends. The germline V gene encodes CDR1 MNHEY and CDR2 SVGAGI. CDR3 in DNA: TGTGCCAGCAGCTACACACGGGTGGCCCACAACTATGGCTACACCTTC. It specifies CASSYTRVAHNYGYTF.

This clone was picked up a small number of times. The chain joins TRBV27 to TRBJ1-4; no definite D call. Germline V gene sequence: CDR1 MNHEY, CDR2 SMNVEV (reference sequence). V lost 5 bases and J lost 6, with 10 bases in between. This CDR3 region has 13 residues. The CDR3 spells CASSDAGYEKLFF. CDR3 sequence (DNA): TGTGCCAGCAGTGACGCGGGGTATGAAAAACTGTTTTTT.

This chain uses TRBV21-1 with TRBJ2-3; the table's D call, TRBD2, was not checked against the DNA. TRBV21-1 is reported as a pseudogene. The CDR3 runs 21 residues. CDR3 region: CASSRTSGGIFSASSTDTQYF. DNA of the CDR3: TGTGCCAGCAGCAGAACTAGCGGGGGGATCTTTTCCGCCTCTAGCACAGATACGCAGTATTTT.

The chain employs TRBV7-2 and TRBJ2-3, with 9 bases that match TRBD2. With V trimmed by 1 base and J by 4 bases, 3 bases remained unmatched. The CDR3 runs 15 residues. CDR1 and CDR2 (germline): SGHTA, FQGNSA. The CDR3 DNA reads TGTGCCAGCAGCTTAGGTAGCGGGGGTGCAGATACGCAGTATTTT. Residues: CASSLGSGGADTQYF.